The 28 T cell receptor beta chains below come from one sample, sequenced in a study of neoadjuvant nivolumab and ipilimumab in lung cancer. TCRdb's table, derived via immunoSEQ multiplex PCR, lists solely in-frame clones and lacks some. The data contain about 28,000 clones, approximately 80% of them singletons. The starting material was tumor tissue, obtained after neoadjuvant nivolumab, alone or with ipilimumab, at or shortly before surgery. Every receptor here comes from an adult with non-small cell lung cancer.

V and J are TRBV29-1 and TRBJ2-2; D is perhaps TRBD1 or TRBD2 (6 bases each). Trimming took off 6 bases at V and 6 bases at J, with 14 bases between the two ends. Germline assignment: CDR1 SQVTM and CDR2 ANQGSEA. This CDR3 contains 13 residues. The CDR3 here is CSVTGAVPGELFF. The CDR3 DNA reads TGCAGCGTGACGGGGGCGGTCCCCGGGGAGCTGTTTTTT.

V and J are TRBV7-2 and TRBJ2-3; 7 nucleotides line up with TRBD2. The CDR3 runs 15 residues. After removal of 1 base from V and 2 bases from J, the junction contained 3 bases not matched to a gene. The germline V gene has CDR1 SGHTA and CDR2 FQGNSA. The CDR3 DNA follows: TGTGCCAGCAGCTTAGGGGGAGGGTTCACAGATACGCAGTATTTT. Its protein is CASSLGGGFTDTQYF.

This rearrangement joins TRBV5-5 to TRBJ2-5; 9 nucleotides line up with TRBD1. Germline CDR1 SGHKS, CDR2 YYEKEE (reference sequence). The CDR3 sequence is 15 residues long. The ends lost 0 bases at V and 5 bases at J; junction bases unmatched: 5. The CDR3 nucleotides are TGTGCCAGCAGCTTGGACGGACAGGGGCTTGAGACCCAGTACTTC. Protein: CASSLDGQGLETQYF.

The V call is TRBV5-4, the J call TRBJ1-2; D not resolved. V was clipped by 4 bases and J by 3 bases, with 10 bases between them. The CDR3 sequence is 13 residues long. The germline V gene has CDR1 SGHNT and CDR2 YYREEE (reference sequence). The CDR3 DNA follows: TGTGCCAGCAGCCCGGACGCTTACTATGGCTACACCTTC. Residues: CASSPDAYYGYTF.

The rearrangement links TRBV5-1 to TRBJ2-3; 7 bases agree with TRBD1. The CDR3 totals 13 residues. The ends lost 4 bases at V and 4 bases at J; junction bases unmatched: 3. Germline assignment: CDR1 SGHRS and CDR2 YFSETQ. The CDR3 loop reads CASSLQGSDTQYF. CDR3 DNA: TGCGCCAGCAGCCTACAGGGGTCAGATACGCAGTATTTT. The whole variable domain, filled in from reference TRBV5-1 and TRBJ2-3, reads KAGVTQTPRYLIKTRGQQVTLSCSPISGHRSVSWYQQTPGQGLQFLFEYFSETQRNKGNFPGRFSGRQFSNSRSEMNVSTLELGDSALYLCASSLQGSDTQYFGPGTRLTVL.

This clone showed up just once. The J gene is TRBJ1-6, the V gene TRBV5-1; TRBD1 matches at 7 bases. Trimming removed 6 bases from V and 7 bases from J; junction bases left unmatched: 4. Germline V gene data show CDR1 as SGHRS and CDR2 as YFSETQ. This CDR3 contains 13 residues. CDR3: CASTRDRNSPLHF. CDR3 nucleotides: TGCGCCAGCACGCGGGACAGAAATTCACCCCTCCACTTT.

The V gene is TRBV4-1, the J gene TRBJ2-5; the D gene could be TRBD1 or TRBD2 (6 bases each). This CDR3 comprises 17 residues. With 0 bases removed from V and 5 bases from J, the gap between germline ends came to 19 bases. Per germline, CDR1 MGHRA and CDR2 YSYEKL. In DNA form, the CDR3 reads TGCGCCAGCAGCCAAGATCTGCTTAGGGGGGCGAAGGAGACCCAGTACTTC. Its protein is CASSQDLLRGAKETQYF.

The J gene is TRBJ2-7, the V gene TRBV6-5, with 11 bases that match TRBD1. Germline CDR1 and CDR2: MNHEY and SVGAGI. The CDR3 length is 16 residues. V lost 2 bases and J lost 7; bases outside the gene matches: 10. CDR3 region: CASSYRTGGYSGEQYF. In nucleotides, the CDR3 is TGTGCCAGCAGTTACCGGACAGGGGGCTATTCGGGAGAGCAGTACTTC.

This sequence joins TRBV18 and TRBJ2-3, with D perhaps matching TRBD2 (5 bases). V gave up 2 bases and J gave up 0 bases, with 9 bases separating them. This CDR3 contains 15 residues. CDR1 is KGHSH and CDR2 is LQKENI in the germline V gene. The chain's CDR3 is CASSPYASSTDTQYF. As DNA, the CDR3 is TGTGCCAGCTCACCATACGCTAGCAGCACAGATACGCAGTATTTT.

J is TRBJ1-2 and V is TRBV10-3, with D perhaps matching TRBD1 (6 bases). The CDR3 is 15 residues long. Germline loops: CDR1 ENHRY, CDR2 SYGVKD. V lost 6 bases and J lost 3, with 17 bases in between. DNA for the CDR3: TGTGCCATCAGCCCACAGGGAAGGGGAGACTATGGCTACACCTTC. Its protein is CAISPQGRGDYGYTF.

The chain recombines TRBV11-2 with TRBJ2-7, with D perhaps TRBD1 or TRBD2 (5 bases each). The ends were cut back, 0 bases at V and 0 bases at J, with 9 bases in the middle. This CDR3 region has 15 residues. Germline lookup yields CDR1 SGHAT and CDR2 FQNNGV. As DNA, the CDR3 is TGTGCCAGCAGCTTAGAATGGGGGAGCTCCTACGAGCAGTACTTC. It codes for CASSLEWGSSYEQYF.

V and J are TRBV14 and TRBJ2-5; D is ambiguous. Trimming removed 1 base at V and 2 bases at J, with 11 bases between. The CDR3 contains 15 residues. Germline assignment: CDR1 SGHDN and CDR2 FVKESK. The CDR3 nucleotides read TGTGCCAGCAGCCAAGGGTCTTCTGGGCAAGAGACCCAGTACTTC. Translated, it gives CASSQGSSGQETQYF.

The gene calls are TRBV28 and TRBJ1-2; unclear D gene. The CDR3 runs to 13 residues. The V end lost 2 bases, the J end lost 7 bases, and 11 bases lay between the germline ends. Germline lookup yields CDR1 MDHEN and CDR2 SYDVKM. The CDR3 loop is CASSLGAGFGYTF. CDR3 in DNA: TGTGCCAGCAGTTTAGGTGCGGGGTTTGGCTACACCTTC.

Only a few counts were recorded for this clone. J is TRBJ2-2 and V is TRBV7-9; 10 nucleotides agree with TRBD2. CDR3 length: 16 residues. Per the germline V gene, CDR1 is SEHNR and CDR2 is FQNEAQ (reference sequence). Trimming removed 3 bases from V and 3 bases from J; junction bases left unmatched: 4. The CDR3 loop reads CASSLKRGGHTGELFF. Written as DNA, the CDR3 is TGTGCCAGCAGCTTGAAGCGGGGGGGACACACCGGGGAGCTGTTTTTT.

The chain has TRBV11-2 and TRBJ2-3; D gene unclear. The CDR3 extends over 13 amino acids. V was cut by 5 bases and J by 4 bases, with 10 bases left in between. The germline CDR1 and CDR2 sequences are SGHAT and FQNNGV. The CDR3 DNA reads as TGTGCCAGCAGCCTAAGCCCCCCAGATACGCAGTATTTT. It specifies CASSLSPPDTQYF.

This chain joins TRBV5-1 and TRBJ1-4; D unclear. The CDR3 extends over 14 amino acids. Trimming took off 4 bases at V and 6 bases at J, with 13 bases between the two ends. Per germline, CDR1 SGHRS and CDR2 YFSETQ. The CDR3 nucleotides read TGCGCCAGCAGCACGGGGAACGTGGATGAAAAACTGTTTTTT. Its protein is CASSTGNVDEKLFF. The whole variable domain, remainder taken from reference TRBV5-1 and TRBJ1-4, is KAGVTQTPRYLIKTRGQQVTLSCSPISGHRSVSWYQQTPGQGLQFLFEYFSETQRNKGNFPGRFSGRQFSNSRSEMNVSTLELGDSALYLCASSTGNVDEKLFFGSGTQLSVL.

The chain employs TRBV18 and TRBJ2-7, with 9 bases lining up with TRBD1. V lost 3 bases, J lost 7 bases, and 7 bases stayed unmatched. This CDR3 region has 14 residues. Germline lookup yields CDR1 KGHSH and CDR2 LQKENI. The CDR3 DNA reads TGTGCCAGCTCACCGGGACAGGGAACCGGGGAGCAGTACTTC. Protein: CASSPGQGTGEQYF.

The J gene is TRBJ1-6, the V gene TRBV7-2, with D possibly being TRBD1 (6 bases). The CDR3 extends over 18 amino acids. CDR1 is SGHTA and CDR2 is FQGNSA in the germline V gene. Trimming took 7 bases from V and 7 from J, leaving 26 bases between them. In DNA form, the CDR3 reads TGTGCCAGCACCCGCTACCCCAGGGGCGCTCCAACGAATTCACCCCTCCACTTT. Amino acid sequence: CASTRYPRGAPTNSPLHF.

The V call is TRBV27, the J call TRBJ2-5; 10 bases are shared with TRBD2. With 9 bases clipped from V and 1 base from J, the junction kept 8 bases outside the gene matches. This CDR3 region has 15 residues. The germline V gene encodes CDR1 MNHEY and CDR2 SMNVEV (reference sequence). DNA of the CDR3: TGTGCCAGGACATGCTTAGCGGGGGGCCAAGAGACCCAGTACTTC. This gives the protein CARTCLAGGQETQYF.

The chain carries TRBV6-5 and TRBJ2-1; TRBD2 might be the D (5 bases). With 7 bases removed from V and 7 bases from J, the gap between germline ends came to 8 bases. Germline V gene sequence: CDR1 MNHEY, CDR2 SVGAGI. This CDR3 region has 11 residues. The DNA of the CDR3 is TGTGCCAGCACCCAGCGGAATGAGCAGTTCTTC. Translated, it gives CASTQRNEQFF.

The V gene is TRBV7-3, the J gene TRBJ1-5; no clear D. Deletions cut 4 bases from V and 7 bases from J, with 8 bases between. This CDR3 has 12 amino acids. The germline CDR1 and CDR2 sequences are SGHTA and FQGTGA. The CDR3 DNA reads TGTGCCAGCAGCTCCCGATCGCAGCCCCAGCATTTT. Translating it yields CASSSRSQPQHF.

The chain uses TRBV5-5 and TRBJ1-2; D is unresolved. Germline-derived CDR1 and CDR2 are SGHKS and YYEKEE (reference sequence). Trimming removed 4 bases from V and 4 bases from J, with 14 bases in between. This CDR3 is 14 amino acids long. The CDR3 DNA reads as TGTGCCAGCAGCCCCTCAGCGGAAGGCTATGGCTACACCTTC. Amino acids: CASSPSAEGYGYTF.

The genes are TRBV6-6 and TRBJ1-2; D is undetermined. CDR1 is MNHNY and CDR2 is SVGAGI in the germline V gene (reference sequence). CDR3 length: 13 residues. V dropped 0 bases and J dropped 8 bases, with 10 bases sitting between them. The CDR3 sequence is CASSYSRELGYTF. DNA for the CDR3: TGTGCCAGCAGTTACTCGCGGGAGCTAGGCTACACCTTC.

V is TRBV5-4 and J is TRBJ1-2; tentatively, D is TRBD1 (6 bases). Trimming cost V 3 bases and J 4 bases, with 13 bases left between them. CDR3 length equals 14 residues. Germline V lookup: CDR1 SGHNT, CDR2 YYREEE (reference sequence). In DNA form, the CDR3 reads TGTGCCAGCAGCTCCTGGCAGGGGTTCTATGGCTACACCTTC. Encoded protein: CASSSWQGFYGYTF. The full variable domain, completed using reference TRBV5-4 and TRBJ1-2, is ETGVTQSPTHLIKTRGQQVTLRCSSQSGHNTVSWYQQALGQGPQFIFQYYREEENGRGNFPPRFSGLQFPNYSSELNVNALELDDSALYLCASSSWQGFYGYTFGSGTRLTVV.

V is TRBV5-1 and J is TRBJ1-4; D possibly corresponds to TRBD1 (5 bases). Germline CDR1 and CDR2: SGHRS and YFSETQ. This CDR3 spans 15 amino acids. V lost 4 bases, J lost 0 bases, and 10 bases lay in between. The CDR3: CASSPTGATNEKLFF. CDR3 sequence (DNA): TGCGCCAGCAGCCCAACAGGAGCAACTAATGAAAAACTGTTTTTT. The full variable domain, in which reference TRBV5-1 and TRBJ1-4 provide the parts outside the CDR3, is KAGVTQTPRYLIKTRGQQVTLSCSPISGHRSVSWYQQTPGQGLQFLFEYFSETQRNKGNFPGRFSGRQFSNSRSEMNVSTLELGDSALYLCASSPTGATNEKLFFGSGTQLSVL.

This chain links TRBV20-1 with TRBJ1-2; D is undetermined. This CDR3 contains 11 residues. Trimming left V 4 bases short and J 2 bases short, with 5 bases between. Looked up from germline, CDR1 is DFQATT and CDR2 is SNEGSKA (reference sequence). The CDR3 nucleotides are TGCAGTGCTAACGGGAACTATGGCTACACCTTC. Translated: CSANGNYGYTF.

V usage is TRBV30 and J usage is TRBJ1-2, with 10 bases identical to TRBD1. The trim removed 2 bases at V and 8 bases at J, leaving 5 bases unmatched. The length of the CDR3 is 13 residues. Germline CDR1 and CDR2: GTSNPN and SVGIG (reference sequence). The CDR3 DNA reads as TGTGCCTGGAGTCGGGACAGGGGAGGGGGCTACACCTTC. Translation gives CAWSRDRGGGYTF.

This chain connects TRBV5-4 to TRBJ2-7; D gene unclear. V dropped 4 bases and J dropped 5 bases, with 19 bases sitting between them. The germline V gene encodes CDR1 SGHNT and CDR2 YYREEE (reference sequence). The CDR3 runs to 15 residues. The CDR3 DNA follows: TGTGCCAGCAGCCAAGATCTGGGGAAGGGCCACGAGCAGTACTTC. Protein product: CASSQDLGKGHEQYF.